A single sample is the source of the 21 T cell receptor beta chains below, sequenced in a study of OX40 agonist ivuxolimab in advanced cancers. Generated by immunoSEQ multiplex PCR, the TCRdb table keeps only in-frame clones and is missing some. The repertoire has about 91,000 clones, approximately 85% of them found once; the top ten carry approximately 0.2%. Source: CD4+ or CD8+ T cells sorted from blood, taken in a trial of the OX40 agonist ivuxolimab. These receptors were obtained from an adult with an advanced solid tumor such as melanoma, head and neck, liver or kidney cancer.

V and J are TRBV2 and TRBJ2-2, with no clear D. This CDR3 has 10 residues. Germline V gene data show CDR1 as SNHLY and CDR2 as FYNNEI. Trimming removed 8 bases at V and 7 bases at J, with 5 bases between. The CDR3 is CASFDGELFF. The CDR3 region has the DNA TGTGCCAGCTTTGACGGGGAGCTGTTTTTT.

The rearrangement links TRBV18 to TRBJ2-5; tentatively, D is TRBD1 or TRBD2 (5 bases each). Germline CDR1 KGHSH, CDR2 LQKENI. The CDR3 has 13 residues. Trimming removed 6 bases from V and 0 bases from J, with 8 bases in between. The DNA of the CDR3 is TGTGCCAGCTCCGTGGGACACCAAGAGACCCAGTACTTC. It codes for CASSVGHQETQYF.

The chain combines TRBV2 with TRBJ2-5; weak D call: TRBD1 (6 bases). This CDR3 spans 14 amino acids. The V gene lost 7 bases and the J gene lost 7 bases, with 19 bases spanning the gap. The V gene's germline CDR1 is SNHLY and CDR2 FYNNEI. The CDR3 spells CASNQMTGSGTQYF. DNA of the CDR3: TGTGCCAGCAACCAAATGACAGGATCGGGGACCCAGTACTTC.

The CDR3 DNA follows: TGTGCCAGCAGCTTAGGCACTGAAGCTTTCTTT. Amino acid sequence: CASSLGTEAFF. V is TRBV7-9 and J is TRBJ1-1; D not certain. The V end was cut by 1 base, the J end by 4 bases, with 1 base between. CDR1 and CDR2 from the germline V gene are SEHNR and FQNEAQ (reference sequence). This CDR3 is built from 11 residues.

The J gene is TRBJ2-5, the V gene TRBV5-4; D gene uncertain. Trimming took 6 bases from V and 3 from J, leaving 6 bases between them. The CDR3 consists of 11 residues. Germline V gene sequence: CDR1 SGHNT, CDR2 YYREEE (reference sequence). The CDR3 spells CASTSEETQYF. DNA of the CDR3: TGTGCCAGCACCTCGGAAGAGACCCAGTACTTC.

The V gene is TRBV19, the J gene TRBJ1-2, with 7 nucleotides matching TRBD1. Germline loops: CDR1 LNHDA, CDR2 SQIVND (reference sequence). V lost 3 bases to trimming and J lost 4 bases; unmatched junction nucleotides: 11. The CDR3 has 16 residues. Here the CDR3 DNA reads TGTGCCAGTAGTATGTGGAGGGACAGCGAAATCTATGGCTACACCTTC. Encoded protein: CASSMWRDSEIYGYTF.

CDR3 amino acids: CASSVGFEAEAFF. CDR3 in DNA: TGTGCCAGCAGTGTAGGATTTGAGGCTGAAGCTTTCTTT. The chain carries TRBV2 and TRBJ1-1; D gene unclear. The V end was cut by 4 bases, the J end by 6 bases, with 12 bases between. The germline V gene encodes CDR1 SNHLY and CDR2 FYNNEI. The CDR3 has 13 amino acids. The full variable domain, completed using reference TRBV2 and TRBJ1-1, is EPEVTQTPSHQVTQMGQEVILRCVPISNHLYFYWYRQILGQKVEFLVSFYNNEISEKSEIFDDQFSVERPDGSNFTLKIRSTKLEDSAMYFCASSVGFEAEAFFGQGTRLTVV.

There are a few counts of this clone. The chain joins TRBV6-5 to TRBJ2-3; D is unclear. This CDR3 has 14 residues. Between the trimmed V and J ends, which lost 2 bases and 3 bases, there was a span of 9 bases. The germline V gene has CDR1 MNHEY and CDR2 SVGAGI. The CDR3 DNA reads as TGTGCCAGCAGTTACCGTCAGGCAACAGATACGCAGTATTTT. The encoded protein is CASSYRQATDTQYF.

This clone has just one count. In nucleotides, the CDR3 is TGTGCCAGTAGTATAGGGGTTACTAACGAAAAGCGGGCTTTCTTT. Translated: CASSIGVTNEKRAFF. V is TRBV19 and J is TRBJ1-1; no reliable D call. The CDR3 consists of 15 residues. V was trimmed by 1 base and J by 11 bases, leaving 20 bases between them. CDR1 is LNHDA and CDR2 is SQIVND in the germline V gene (reference sequence).

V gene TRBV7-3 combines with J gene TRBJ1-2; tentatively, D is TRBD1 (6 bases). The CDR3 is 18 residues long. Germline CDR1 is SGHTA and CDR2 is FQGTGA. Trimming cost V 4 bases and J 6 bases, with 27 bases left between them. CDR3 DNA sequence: TGTGCCAGCAGCTCTCCCTCGGGGGCTCCCACTTCGGGTAATGGCTACACCTTC. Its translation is CASSSPSGAPTSGNGYTF.

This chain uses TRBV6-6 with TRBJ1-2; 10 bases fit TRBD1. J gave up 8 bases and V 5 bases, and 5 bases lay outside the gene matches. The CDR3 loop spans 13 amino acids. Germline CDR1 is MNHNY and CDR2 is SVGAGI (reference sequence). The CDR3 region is CASSQDRGQGYTF. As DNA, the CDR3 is TGTGCCAGCAGTCAAGACAGGGGGCAGGGCTACACCTTC.

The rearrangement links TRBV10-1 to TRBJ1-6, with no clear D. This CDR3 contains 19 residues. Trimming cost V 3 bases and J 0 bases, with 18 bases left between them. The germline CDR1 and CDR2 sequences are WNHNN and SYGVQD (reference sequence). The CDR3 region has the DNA TGCGCCAGCAGTGACCCCCCTGGTGTGGGCAGCTCCTATAATTCACCCCTCCACTTT. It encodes CASSDPPGVGSSYNSPLHF.

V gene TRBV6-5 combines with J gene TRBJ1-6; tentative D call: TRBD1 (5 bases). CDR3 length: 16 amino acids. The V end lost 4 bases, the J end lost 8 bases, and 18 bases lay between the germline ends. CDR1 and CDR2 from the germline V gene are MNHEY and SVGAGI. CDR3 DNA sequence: TGTGCCAGCAGTTCGGACATAGGAGTTAGGTATTCACCCCTCCACTTT. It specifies CASSSDIGVRYSPLHF.

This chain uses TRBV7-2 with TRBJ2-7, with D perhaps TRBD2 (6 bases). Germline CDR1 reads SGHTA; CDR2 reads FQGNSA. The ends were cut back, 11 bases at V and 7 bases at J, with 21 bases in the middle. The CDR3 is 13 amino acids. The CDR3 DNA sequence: TGTGCCGGCACGCCCGGAGGGGCCCGGGAGCAGTACTTC. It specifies CAGTPGGAREQYF.

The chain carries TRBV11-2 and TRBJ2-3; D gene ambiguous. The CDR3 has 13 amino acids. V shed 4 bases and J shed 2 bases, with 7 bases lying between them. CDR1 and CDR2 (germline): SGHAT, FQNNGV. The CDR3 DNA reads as TGTGCCAGCAGCTCAATGGCCACAGATACGCAGTATTTT. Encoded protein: CASSSMATDTQYF.

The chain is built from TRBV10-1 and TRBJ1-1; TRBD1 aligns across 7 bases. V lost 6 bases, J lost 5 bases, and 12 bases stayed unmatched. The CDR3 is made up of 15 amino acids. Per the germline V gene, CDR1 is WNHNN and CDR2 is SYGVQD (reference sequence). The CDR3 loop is CASSKMDRRWTEAFF. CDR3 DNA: TGCGCCAGCAGCAAAATGGACAGGAGGTGGACTGAAGCTTTCTTT.

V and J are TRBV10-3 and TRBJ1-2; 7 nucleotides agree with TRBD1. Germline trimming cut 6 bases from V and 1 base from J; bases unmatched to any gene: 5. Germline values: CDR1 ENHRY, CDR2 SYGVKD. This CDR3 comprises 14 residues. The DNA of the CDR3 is TGTGCCATCAGCCTGGGACAGAGTAACTATGGCTACACCTTC. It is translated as CAISLGQSNYGYTF.

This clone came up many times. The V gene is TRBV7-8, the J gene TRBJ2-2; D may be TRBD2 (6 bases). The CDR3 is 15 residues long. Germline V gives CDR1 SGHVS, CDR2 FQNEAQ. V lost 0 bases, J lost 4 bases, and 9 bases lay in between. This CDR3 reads CASSLARGVTGELFF. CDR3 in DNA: TGTGCCAGCAGCTTAGCTCGCGGGGTCACCGGGGAGCTGTTTTTT.

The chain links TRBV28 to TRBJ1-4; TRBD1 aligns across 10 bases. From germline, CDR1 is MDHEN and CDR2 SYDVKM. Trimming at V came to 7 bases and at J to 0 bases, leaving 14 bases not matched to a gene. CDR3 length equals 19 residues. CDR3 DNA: TGTGCCAGCAAGCCCCTCTTGGGACAGGGGACTACAACTAATGAAAAACTGTTTTTT. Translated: CASKPLLGQGTTTNEKLFF.

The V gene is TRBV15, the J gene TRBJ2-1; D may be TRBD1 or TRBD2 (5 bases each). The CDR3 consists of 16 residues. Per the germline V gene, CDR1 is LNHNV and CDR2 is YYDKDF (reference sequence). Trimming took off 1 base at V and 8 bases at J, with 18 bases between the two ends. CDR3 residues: CATSRAKWDQAHEQFF. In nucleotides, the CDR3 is TGTGCCACCAGCAGAGCGAAGTGGGACCAAGCCCATGAGCAGTTCTTC.

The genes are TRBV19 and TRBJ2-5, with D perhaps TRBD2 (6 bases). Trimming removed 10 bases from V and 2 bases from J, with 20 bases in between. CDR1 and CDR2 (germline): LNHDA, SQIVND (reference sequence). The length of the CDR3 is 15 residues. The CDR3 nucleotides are TGTGCCACACGCAAACCGGGGGTCGGTCAAGAGACCCAGTACTTC. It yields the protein CATRKPGVGQETQYF.